The present TCR beta chain was sequenced within a study of OX40 agonist ivuxolimab in advanced cancers. Study-wide background: In this trial design, patients received ivuxolimab intravenously at 0.01 to 10 mg/kg every 2 weeks. Study-wide findings and caveats: With doses of 0.1 to 3.0 mg/kg, CD4+ and CD8+ blood T cells had undergone clonal expansion by week 6.

This clone was found once. The antigen is undetermined. Individuals having autoimmune disease history or systemic immunosuppression were not enrolled. The study sampled blood at baseline, cycle 4 day 1, and cycle 7 day 1. The table came from immunoSEQ multiplex PCR; TCRdb's copy has only in-frame clones and leaves some out. Among 45,000 to 65,000 clones listed, 85% to 90% were seen once. The V end lost 6 bases, the J end lost 5 bases, and 11 bases lay between the germline ends. CDR3 length: 13 residues. Looked up from germline, CDR1 is MNHNS and CDR2 is SASEGT. Sequenced material: CD4+ or CD8+ T cells sorted from blood, taken in a trial of the OX40 agonist ivuxolimab. The sequence derives from an adult with an advanced solid tumor such as melanoma, head and neck, liver or kidney cancer. The gene calls are TRBV6-1 and TRBJ1-5; D is unresolved. Here the CDR3 DNA reads TGTGCCAGCAGAGTCCATGGGGATCAGCCCCAGCATTTT. Translating it yields CASRVHGDQPQHF.